These 29 T cell receptor beta chains share one sample of origin, sequenced in a study of blood T cell repertoires in COVID-19. Here immunoSEQ multiplex PCR was the method, and the copy in TCRdb shows in-frame clones only, minus some. This table holds some 130,000 clones, 60% to 85% found once. Source material: peripheral blood. These receptors were taken from an elderly man with acute or convalescent COVID-19.

V gene TRBV2 combines with J gene TRBJ2-4, with a tentative D call TRBD2 (7 bases). Per the germline V gene, CDR1 is SNHLY and CDR2 is FYNNEI. The V gene lost 1 base and the J gene lost 3 bases, with 10 bases spanning the gap. The CDR3 totals 15 residues. In nucleotides, the CDR3 is TGTGCCAGCAGTGAAGAGGGGGGGAGCAAAAACATTCAGTACTTC. Its protein is CASSEEGGSKNIQYF.

The J gene is TRBJ2-7, the V gene TRBV5-1; possibly TRBD1 for D (5 bases). The CDR3 is 17 amino acids. V was shortened by 0 bases and J by 0 bases, with 16 bases between the two germline ends. Germline V gene data show CDR1 as SGHRS and CDR2 as YFSETQ. The DNA for the CDR3 is TGCGCCAGCAGCTTGGCACCTGACAGATTTATCTCCTACGAGCAGTACTTC. Residues: CASSLAPDRFISYEQYF.

V gene TRBV12-3 or TRBV12-4 combines with J gene TRBJ1-5; D remains ambiguous. The V end lost 4 bases, the J end lost 4 bases, and 5 bases lay between the germline ends. The CDR3 is made up of 12 amino acids. CDR3 nucleotide sequence: TGTGCCAGCAGTTCCCAAAATCAGCCCCAGCATTTT. This sequence encodes CASSSQNQPQHF.

The chain combines TRBV18 with TRBJ1-5; TRBD1 matches 7 bases. After removal of 6 bases from V and 3 bases from J, the junction contained 8 bases not matched to a gene. Germline V CDR1 and CDR2: KGHSH, LQKENI. The CDR3 consists of 15 residues. In DNA, the CDR3 is TGTGCCAGCTCCCACGCAGGGGGAACCAATCAGCCCCAGCATTTT. Its protein product is CASSHAGGTNQPQHF. The full variable domain, rest sourced from reference TRBV18 and TRBJ1-5, is NAGVMQNPRHLVRRRGQEARLRCSPMKGHSHVYWYRQLPEEGLKFMVYLQKENIIDESGMPKERFSAEFPKEGPSILRIQQVVRGDSAAYFCASSHAGGTNQPQHFGDGTRLSIL.

The chain combines TRBV6-1 with TRBJ2-5, with 9 nucleotides matching TRBD1. J lost 4 bases, V lost 4 bases, and 16 bases had no gene match. The CDR3 consists of 18 residues. Germline V gene lookup returns CDR1 MNHNS and CDR2 SASEGT. CDR3 loop: CASSASGTGYLRGETQYF. The CDR3 DNA is TGTGCCAGCAGTGCGTCCGGGACAGGGTACCTTCGTGGAGAGACCCAGTACTTC.

A note on this clone: A much larger clonotype is one base distant, so this may be a read error. The V gene is TRBV5-1, the J gene TRBJ2-2; D is undetermined. Germline V gives CDR1 SGHRS, CDR2 YFSETQ. V was clipped by 0 bases and J by 0 bases, with 3 bases between them. The CDR3 consists of 14 residues. The DNA of the CDR3 is TGCGCCAGCAGCTTGGGCGCGAACACCGGGGAGCTGTTTTTT. Its translation is CASSLGANTGELFF.

The V call is TRBV3-1 (or the pseudogene TRBV3-2), the J call TRBJ2-2, with D perhaps matching TRBD2 (6 bases). Germline V gene sequence: CDR1 LGHDT, CDR2 YNNKEL (reference sequence). The CDR3 contains 12 residues. With 7 bases removed from V and 7 bases from J, the gap between germline ends came to 10 bases. DNA of the CDR3: TGTGCCAGCAAAATCGGGGGCGGGGAGCTGTTTTTT. Translation: CASKIGGGELFF.

This clone occurred once. A much larger clonotype is one base distant, so this may be a read error. The sample has other DNA sequences that encode this CDR3 too. This chain connects TRBV28 to TRBJ1-2; 9 bases are a match to TRBD1. Germline V CDR1 and CDR2: MDHEN, SYDVKM. This CDR3 spans 13 amino acids. The ends lost 5 bases at V and 2 bases at J; junction bases unmatched: 0. CDR3 sequence: CASSGTGNYGYTF. The CDR3 DNA sequence: TGTGCCAGCAGTGGGACAGGGAACTATGGCTACACCTTC.

The chain is built from TRBV5-1 and TRBJ2-5; a possible D gene is TRBD1 (5 bases). Trimming stripped 2 bases from V and 1 base from J, with 9 bases between. Germline V gene lookup returns CDR1 SGHRS and CDR2 YFSETQ. The CDR3 covers 14 residues. CDR3 region: CASSFDRSQETQYF. CDR3 DNA sequence: TGCGCCAGCAGCTTTGACAGAAGCCAAGAGACCCAGTACTTC. The entire variable domain, with the rest obtained from reference TRBV5-1 and TRBJ2-5, is as follows: KAGVTQTPRYLIKTRGQQVTLSCSPISGHRSVSWYQQTPGQGLQFLFEYFSETQRNKGNFPGRFSGRQFSNSRSEMNVSTLELGDSALYLCASSFDRSQETQYFGPGTRLLVL.

This chain joins TRBV7-2 and TRBJ1-5; the D gene is possibly TRBD1 (6 bases). The germline CDR1 and CDR2 sequences are SGHTA and FQGNSA. This CDR3 comprises 14 residues. Between the trimmed V and J ends, which lost 1 base and 4 bases, there was a span of 8 bases. This CDR3 is CASSLGTDNQPQHF. The DNA for the CDR3 is TGTGCCAGCAGCTTAGGGACAGATAATCAGCCCCAGCATTTT.

This chain connects TRBV6-5 to TRBJ2-7; TRBD1 might be the D (5 bases). This CDR3 comprises 14 residues. The V and J ends lost 2 bases and 1 base respectively, with 9 bases between them. Looked up from germline, CDR1 is MNHEY and CDR2 is SVGAGI. CDR3 nucleotides: TGTGCCAGCAGTTACCCCTCAGGGTCCTACGAGCAGTACTTC. It encodes CASSYPSGSYEQYF.

CDR3: CASSQQTPSSYNEQFF. The CDR3 DNA follows: TGTGCCAGCAGTCAACAAACCCCCAGCTCCTACAATGAGCAGTTCTTC. The V call is TRBV27, the J call TRBJ2-1, with no clear D. Per the germline V gene, CDR1 is MNHEY and CDR2 is SMNVEV (reference sequence). Trimming removed 5 bases at V and 0 bases at J, with 14 bases between. CDR3 length equals 16 residues.

The chain recombines TRBV7-2 with TRBJ2-2, with D uncertain. CDR3 length equals 14 residues. Germline lookup yields CDR1 SGHTA and CDR2 FQGNSA. Trimming shortened V by 5 bases and J by 1 base, and 8 bases separated the two germline ends. In DNA form, the CDR3 reads TGTGCCAGCAGCCCTGTAAAGAACACCGGGGAGCTGTTTTTT. Translated: CASSPVKNTGELFF.

This clone was observed a few times. The chain has TRBV5-1 and TRBJ2-3; TRBD2 matches 13 bases. Germline V gives CDR1 SGHRS, CDR2 YFSETQ. The CDR3 is made up of 17 amino acids. V gave up 0 bases and J gave up 6 bases; unmatched junction bases: 7. The CDR3 sequence: CASSLVKLAGGMDTQYF. DNA for the CDR3: TGCGCCAGCAGCTTGGTTAAACTAGCGGGGGGGATGGATACGCAGTATTTT.

V gene TRBV5-1 combines with J gene TRBJ1-3; the D is unclear. Germline V gene lookup returns CDR1 SGHRS and CDR2 YFSETQ. CDR3 length: 15 amino acids. Between the trimmed V and J ends, which lost 5 bases and 1 base, there was a span of 13 bases. The CDR3 region is CASSTQTPSGNTIYF. CDR3 sequence (DNA): TGCGCCAGCAGTACCCAGACACCTTCTGGAAACACCATATATTTT.

The V and J genes are TRBV18 and TRBJ1-1, with D hard to call. Per germline, CDR1 KGHSH and CDR2 LQKENI. The CDR3 is 13 amino acids. Trimming removed 3 bases from V and 3 bases from J, with 8 bases in between. The CDR3 DNA sequence: TGTGCCAGCTCACCGATCCGGGACACTGAAGCTTTCTTT. Translating it yields CASSPIRDTEAFF.

This rearrangement joins TRBV3-1 (or the pseudogene TRBV3-2) to TRBJ1-6; D is unresolved. The CDR3 sequence is 18 residues long. CDR1 LGHDT and CDR2 YNNKEL come from the germline V gene (reference sequence). Trimming removed 0 bases from V and 0 bases from J, with 12 bases in between. This CDR3 reads CASSQDDILSSYNSPLHF. Here the CDR3 DNA reads TGTGCCAGCAGCCAAGATGATATTCTTAGCTCCTATAATTCACCCCTCCACTTT.

CDR3 loop: CASSPPAGWSTEAFF. CDR3 DNA sequence: TGTGCCAGCTCACCACCGGCGGGGTGGAGCACTGAAGCTTTCTTT. The rearrangement uses TRBV18 and TRBJ1-1, with D uncertain. The CDR3 runs 15 residues. CDR1 and CDR2 from the germline V gene are KGHSH and LQKENI. V dropped 0 bases and J dropped 4 bases, with 12 bases sitting between them. Supplemented by reference TRBV18 and TRBJ1-1, the full variable domain reads NAGVMQNPRHLVRRRGQEARLRCSPMKGHSHVYWYRQLPEEGLKFMVYLQKENIIDESGMPKERFSAEFPKEGPSILRIQQVVRGDSAAYFCASSPPAGWSTEAFFGQGTRLTVV.

This chain connects TRBV29-1 to TRBJ2-1, with 8 bases identical to TRBD2. Germline V gene sequence: CDR1 SQVTM, CDR2 ANQGSEA. The trim removed 3 bases at V and 0 bases at J, leaving 4 bases unmatched. CDR3 length: 15 residues. CDR3 sequence (DNA): TGCAGCGTTGATCAGCGGGGGAGCTCCTACAATGAGCAGTTCTTC. This sequence encodes CSVDQRGSSYNEQFF.

The chain joins TRBV2 to TRBJ2-3, with 11 bases that match TRBD1. The trim removed 6 bases at V and 1 base at J, leaving 6 bases unmatched. The CDR3 sequence is 16 residues long. Germline lookup yields CDR1 SNHLY and CDR2 FYNNEI. The chain's CDR3 is CASRDRGPFGTDTQYF. CDR3 coding DNA: TGTGCCAGCAGGGACAGGGGGCCCTTTGGCACAGATACGCAGTATTTT.

The V and J genes are TRBV7-2 and TRBJ1-2; D is unresolved. Germline V gene lookup returns CDR1 SGHTA and CDR2 FQGNSA. V shed 5 bases and J shed 2 bases, with 15 bases lying between them. The CDR3 sequence is 15 residues long. The CDR3 reads CASSPPPGGNYGYTF. CDR3 DNA: TGTGCCAGCAGCCCTCCCCCCGGAGGGAACTATGGCTACACCTTC.

The chain links TRBV4-2 to TRBJ1-5; the D gene is possibly TRBD1 (6 bases). The CDR3 covers 18 residues. V was trimmed by 0 bases and J by 6 bases, leaving 21 bases between them. CDR1 and CDR2 (germline): LGHNA, YNFKEQ. The CDR3 sequence: CASSQEALRTGIAQPQHF. The DNA for the CDR3 is TGTGCCAGCAGCCAAGAAGCTTTACGAACAGGGATAGCTCAGCCCCAGCATTTT.

The chain is built from TRBV12-3 or TRBV12-4 and TRBJ1-4, with D possibly matching TRBD1 (6 bases). The CDR3 runs 12 residues. V was clipped by 6 bases and J by 9 bases, with 11 bases between them. This chain's CDR3 is CASSPRGQKLFF. As DNA, the CDR3 is TGTGCCAGCAGCCCCAGGGGACAAAAACTGTTTTTT.

This clone was counted only a few times. A much larger clone differs from this one at a single base, so this may be a read error. V gene TRBV5-1 combines with J gene TRBJ2-1; TRBD2 aligns across 9 bases. With 3 bases clipped from V and 15 bases from J, the junction kept 19 bases outside the gene matches. The CDR3 is made up of 16 amino acids. Germline V gene data show CDR1 as SGHRS and CDR2 as YFSETQ. The CDR3 is CASSWEGGGAWGSRFF. The CDR3 region has the DNA TGCGCCAGCAGCTGGGAGGGCGGGGGGGCGTGGGGGAGCCGGTTCTTC.

The chain employs TRBV6-6 and TRBJ2-3; no definite D call. Germline CDR1 reads MNHNY; CDR2 reads SVGAGI (reference sequence). The CDR3 covers 12 residues. V was cut by 10 bases and J by 2 bases, with 10 bases left in between. The CDR3 DNA sequence: TGTGCCACCCGGGTGGACACAGATACGCAGTATTTT. This gives the protein CATRVDTDTQYF.

A word on this clone: The junction and the germline gene differ at one end; a read error may be behind it. The chain links TRBV5-1 to TRBJ2-3, with D possibly being TRBD2 (6 bases). The CDR3 length is 14 residues. Per germline, CDR1 SGHRS and CDR2 YFSETQ. CDR3 protein: CVSANSGVTDTQYF. In DNA, the CDR3 is TGCGTCAGCGCGAACTCGGGGGTTACAGATACGCAGTATTTT.

The chain employs TRBV4-3 and TRBJ2-3, with unresolved D. Trimming took off 5 bases at V and 1 base at J, with 10 bases between the two ends. Germline V lookup: CDR1 LGHNA, CDR2 YSLEER. The CDR3 extends over 14 amino acids. The CDR3 region is CASSSDLGTDTQYF. The CDR3 DNA follows: TGCGCCAGCAGCTCGGATCTAGGCACAGATACGCAGTATTTT.

This clone was seen once. This rearrangement joins TRBV28 to TRBJ1-2; D is perhaps TRBD1 (5 bases). This CDR3 is built from 14 residues. Germline CDR1 and CDR2: MDHEN and SYDVKM. Trimming removed 6 bases from V and 8 bases from J, with 19 bases in between. This CDR3 reads CASRPPRLGAGYTF. The DNA of the CDR3 is TGTGCCAGCAGGCCTCCCCGATTAGGGGCCGGCTACACCTTC.

CDR3 coding DNA: TGTGCCAGCAGCTCGAGGGCAAGGGGGCTCGACGAGCAGTACTTC. Protein product: CASSSRARGLDEQYF. V usage is TRBV3-1 (or the pseudogene TRBV3-2) and J usage is TRBJ2-7; 7 nucleotides match TRBD1. Trimming at V came to 5 bases and at J to 5 bases, leaving 12 bases not matched to a gene. Per germline, CDR1 LGHDT and CDR2 YNNKEL (reference sequence). CDR3 length: 15 amino acids.